This entry concerns a single T cell receptor (beta chain). The germline V gene encodes CDR1 SNHLY and CDR2 FYNNEI. Between the trimmed V and J ends, which lost 4 bases and 4 bases, there was a span of 4 bases. The CDR3 is 11 amino acids. The data belong to a study of blood T cell repertoires in COVID-19. In the authors' methods: Estimates of nucleated cell counts were drawn from the amplification of reference gene primers. The table came from immunoSEQ multiplex PCR; TCRdb's copy has only in-frame clones and leaves some out. From that table come the V and J calls and clone size; the DNA was used to work out D and trimming. This table holds some 500,000 clones, approximately 87% found once.

The genes are TRBV2 and TRBJ1-1; no definite D call. Sequenced sample: PBMCs or T cells enriched from blood (not recorded which). The receptor's source is a woman in her forties who had recovered from COVID-19. The CDR3 sequence is CASSVATEAFF. The CDR3 bases are TGTGCCAGCAGTGTGGCCACTGAAGCTTTCTTT.